Shown below are 27 T cell receptor beta chains from a single sample sequenced in a study of blood T cell repertoires in COVID-19. Repertoires were generated with immunoSEQ multiplex PCR, while TCRdb's copy carries only in-frame clones and drops some. Among about 90,000 clones listed, 80% to 90% were seen once. Source material: peripheral blood. The receptors stem from an elderly man with active or convalescent COVID-19.

V and J are TRBV6-5 and TRBJ1-3, with D perhaps TRBD1 (6 bases). V was pared by 6 bases and J by 0 bases, with 9 bases between. Germline V gene lookup returns CDR1 MNHEY and CDR2 SVGAGI. This CDR3 region has 14 residues. The CDR3 region has the DNA TGTGCCAGCAGGGACAGCTACTCTGGAAACACCATATATTTT. This translates into CASRDSYSGNTIYF.

The V call is TRBV19, the J call TRBJ1-2; 11 nucleotides agree with TRBD1. The CDR3 length is 15 residues. J gave up 2 bases and V 4 bases, and 3 bases lay outside the gene matches. Germline CDR1 LNHDA, CDR2 SQIVND (reference sequence). CDR3 in amino acids: CASSRTGGENYGYTF. The CDR3 bases are TGTGCCAGTAGTAGGACAGGGGGCGAAAACTATGGCTACACCTTC.

The rearrangement links TRBV4-2 to TRBJ2-7, with 9 bases fitting TRBD2. Losses at the gene ends were 3 bases for V and 2 bases for J; bases not matched to a gene: 8. The germline CDR1 and CDR2 sequences are LGHNA and YNFKEQ. CDR3 length: 16 residues. In DNA, the CDR3 is TGTGCCAGCAGCCACCGACTAGCGGAGAATACCTACGAGCAGTACTTC. This translates into CASSHRLAENTYEQYF.

This chain joins TRBV29-1 and TRBJ2-5; 7 bases line up with TRBD2. Trimming removed 6 bases from V and 5 bases from J; junction bases left unmatched: 12. The CDR3 is 14 amino acids. Germline assignment: CDR1 SQVTM and CDR2 ANQGSEA. CDR3 in amino acids: CSVERTRSMETQYF. DNA of the CDR3: TGCAGCGTGGAACGGACTAGGTCGATGGAGACCCAGTACTTC.

This chain uses TRBV19 with TRBJ1-5; D remains unclear. The germline V and J ends were trimmed by 4 bases and 2 bases, with 9 bases remaining between them. The CDR3 totals 14 residues. Germline values: CDR1 LNHDA, CDR2 SQIVND (reference sequence). The CDR3 DNA reads TGTGCCAGTAGTACGAGAAGTGGCAATCAGCCCCAGCATTTT. Protein sequence: CASSTRSGNQPQHF.

The chain has TRBV7-9 and TRBJ2-3; 7 bases match TRBD1. This CDR3 contains 17 residues. Looked up from germline, CDR1 is SEHNR and CDR2 is FQNEAQ (reference sequence). Trimming removed 5 bases from V and 4 bases from J; junction bases left unmatched: 15. The CDR3 loop reads CASSNRDRAEVADTQYF. In DNA form, the CDR3 reads TGTGCCAGCAGCAACCGAGACAGGGCCGAGGTTGCAGATACGCAGTATTTT.

This clone was observed a few times. V gene TRBV4-2 combines with J gene TRBJ2-5; D gene unclear. V was clipped by 1 base and J by 5 bases, with 5 bases between them. This CDR3 region has 12 residues. Germline-derived CDR1 and CDR2 are LGHNA and YNFKEQ. CDR3 DNA: TGTGCCAGCAGCCAAGGCGTGGAGACCCAGTACTTC. Translating gives CASSQGVETQYF.

The genes are TRBV5-6 and TRBJ2-7; TRBD2 might be the D (7 bases). The CDR3 has 15 amino acids. Trimming shortened V by 4 bases and J by 2 bases, and 16 bases separated the two germline ends. Per germline, CDR1 SGHDT and CDR2 YYEEEE. The CDR3 nucleotides are TGTGCCAGCAGCCAAGAGGGGGGGGCCCCCTACGAGCAGTACTTC. It translates to CASSQEGGAPYEQYF.

The rearrangement links TRBV28 to TRBJ2-7, with D tentatively TRBD1 (6 bases). The length of the CDR3 is 14 residues. V shed 6 bases and J shed 11 bases, with 23 bases lying between them. Germline loops: CDR1 MDHEN, CDR2 SYDVKM. The CDR3 protein is CASSPASVVAGEYF. DNA of the CDR3: TGTGCCAGCAGCCCCGCGTCCGTGGTCGCAGGGGAGTACTTC.

The genes are TRBV18 and TRBJ1-5, with D possibly matching TRBD1 (6 bases). Germline loops: CDR1 KGHSH, CDR2 LQKENI. The V and J ends lost 4 bases and 6 bases respectively, with 22 bases between them. CDR3 length: 17 residues. CDR3 sequence reads: CASSLKSGGDNGQPQHF. The CDR3 DNA is TGTGCCAGCTCACTAAAAAGTGGGGGGGACAACGGTCAGCCCCAGCATTTT.

The chain combines TRBV5-1 with TRBJ1-1, with 9 bases fitting TRBD1. The CDR3 sequence is 15 residues long. Germline CDR1 reads SGHRS; CDR2 reads YFSETQ. V was clipped by 1 base and J by 3 bases; unmatched bases: 4. The CDR3 bases are TGCGCCAGCAGCTTGATGACAGGGGGTGACACTGAAGCTTTCTTT. It specifies CASSLMTGGDTEAFF.

The rearrangement joins TRBV19 to TRBJ2-1, with 7 bases matching TRBD2. This CDR3 spans 16 amino acids. Germline trimming cut 2 bases from V and 6 bases from J; bases unmatched to any gene: 10. The germline V gene has CDR1 LNHDA and CDR2 SQIVND (reference sequence). The CDR3 spells CASSIRASGASNEQFF. The CDR3, as DNA: TGTGCCAGTAGTATAAGGGCTAGCGGAGCCTCCAATGAGCAGTTCTTC. The full variable domain, with the rest looked up from reference TRBV19 and TRBJ2-1, is DGGITQSPKYLFRKEGQNVTLSCEQNLNHDAMYWYRQDPGQGLRLIYYSQIVNDFQKGDIAEGYSVSREKKESFPLTVTSAQKNPTAFYLCASSIRASGASNEQFFGPGTRLTVL.

The DNA of the CDR3 is TGTGCCACCAGCAAAACCGGAGTGGCTGAAGCTTTCTTT. It encodes CATSKTGVAEAFF. The rearrangement links TRBV15 to TRBJ1-1; D is uncertain. The germline V gene encodes CDR1 LNHNV and CDR2 YYDKDF (reference sequence). The CDR3 is made up of 13 amino acids. Trimming stripped 4 bases from V and 6 bases from J, with 12 bases between.

Only a few counts were recorded for this clone. The chain recombines TRBV4-1 with TRBJ2-1; D is perhaps TRBD1 (6 bases). The CDR3 is 16 amino acids. Trimming removed 0 bases from V and 0 bases from J, with 9 bases in between. The germline V gene encodes CDR1 MGHRA and CDR2 YSYEKL. The CDR3 here is CASSQEDSYSYNEQFF. Written as DNA, the CDR3 is TGCGCCAGCAGCCAAGAGGACAGCTACTCCTACAATGAGCAGTTCTTC.

The V call is TRBV19, the J call TRBJ2-3; D is uncertain. The CDR3 contains 14 residues. The germline CDR1 and CDR2 sequences are LNHDA and SQIVND (reference sequence). V lost 3 bases, J lost 4 bases, and 11 bases lay in between. The CDR3 reads CASSMTQVADTQYF. DNA of the CDR3: TGTGCCAGTAGTATGACCCAGGTCGCAGATACGCAGTATTTT.

The chain carries TRBV7-9 and TRBJ2-3, with TRBD2 as a possible D gene (6 bases). Per germline, CDR1 SEHNR and CDR2 FQNEAQ (reference sequence). CDR3 length: 14 amino acids. Trimming removed 5 bases from V and 5 bases from J, with 14 bases in between. The CDR3 here is CASSPGLSQDTQYF. In DNA, the CDR3 is TGTGCCAGCAGCCCGGGACTTTCGCAAGATACGCAGTATTTT.

The chain is built from TRBV18 and TRBJ1-5; tentatively, D is TRBD1 (5 bases). This CDR3 contains 14 residues. CDR1 and CDR2 from the germline V gene are KGHSH and LQKENI. V lost 6 bases and J lost 5, with 14 bases in between. CDR3 sequence: CASSQVGGDQPQHF. Written as DNA, the CDR3 is TGTGCCAGCTCTCAAGTGGGGGGGGATCAGCCCCAGCATTTT.

The chain joins TRBV6-6 to TRBJ1-4; tentative D call: TRBD1 (6 bases). V gave up 1 base and J gave up 2 bases, with 8 bases separating them. Germline V gene lookup returns CDR1 MNHNY and CDR2 SVGAGI (reference sequence). CDR3 size: 15 residues. The CDR3 sequence: CASSYWGQTNEKLFF. DNA for the CDR3: TGTGCCAGCAGTTACTGGGGGCAGACTAATGAAAAACTGTTTTTT.

The chain combines TRBV19 with TRBJ2-2; D gene unclear. From germline, CDR1 is LNHDA and CDR2 SQIVND (reference sequence). V was cut by 1 base and J by 1 base, with 10 bases left in between. CDR3 size: 16 residues. This CDR3 reads CASSIGLALNTGELFF. The CDR3 nucleotides are TGTGCCAGTAGTATAGGACTCGCTTTGAACACCGGGGAGCTGTTTTTT.

This chain links TRBV28 with TRBJ1-5; perhaps TRBD1 as D (5 bases). V was pared by 5 bases and J by 6 bases, with 20 bases between. CDR1 is MDHEN, CDR2 SYDVKM, per germline. The length of the CDR3 is 16 residues. The CDR3 loop reads CASSDNRGDIRQPQHF. For the CDR3, the DNA is TGTGCCAGCAGTGATAATAGGGGTGATATCCGTCAGCCCCAGCATTTT.

V gene TRBV2 combines with J gene TRBJ1-1, with a possible D match to TRBD1 (6 bases). Germline CDR1 SNHLY, CDR2 FYNNEI. V gave up 4 bases and J gave up 1 base, with 13 bases separating them. The CDR3 sequence is 15 residues long. Here the CDR3 reads CASSVRDTANTEAFF. The CDR3 DNA reads as TGTGCCAGCAGTGTCCGGGACACGGCGAACACTGAAGCTTTCTTT.

The chain couples TRBV7-2 to TRBJ2-7; the D is unclear. The CDR3 spans 15 residues. V was clipped by 4 bases and J by 0 bases, with 13 bases between them. CDR1 SGHTA and CDR2 FQGNSA come from the germline V gene. Written as DNA, the CDR3 is TGTGCCAGCAGCTCCTCCCGGTCGAGCTCCTACGAGCAGTACTTC. Translated, it gives CASSSSRSSSYEQYF.

The chain carries TRBV5-1 and TRBJ1-1; 7 bases line up with TRBD1. This CDR3 has 12 amino acids. Looked up from germline, CDR1 is SGHRS and CDR2 is YFSETQ. The V segment lost 4 bases and the J segment 8 bases; nucleotides outside the gene matches: 5. The CDR3 here is CASSRSGQEAFF. CDR3 coding DNA: TGCGCCAGCAGCCGGTCGGGACAGGAAGCTTTCTTT.

This clone was observed a single time. The chain links TRBV2 to TRBJ2-3; 7 bases line up with TRBD2. V lost 2 bases to trimming and J lost 4 bases; unmatched junction nucleotides: 9. The V gene's germline CDR1 is SNHLY and CDR2 FYNNEI. This CDR3 is built from 16 residues. The DNA of the CDR3 is TGTGCCAGCAGTGAAATGGTACTAGCGTTACCAGATACGCAGTATTTT. Its protein is CASSEMVLALPDTQYF.

This chain uses TRBV7-2 with TRBJ1-3, with a tentative D call TRBD1 (5 bases). CDR1 and CDR2 from the germline V gene are SGHTA and FQGNSA. The CDR3 is 16 residues long. Trimming shortened V by 5 bases and J by 0 bases, and 14 bases separated the two germline ends. The CDR3 coding sequence is TGTGCCAGCAGCCGCCAAAGGGGCTACTCTGGAAACACCATATATTTT. This encodes CASSRQRGYSGNTIYF.

The chain employs TRBV27 and TRBJ1-2, with a weak D call TRBD1 (5 bases). Germline V gene sequence: CDR1 MNHEY, CDR2 SMNVEV (reference sequence). With 5 bases removed from V and 7 bases from J, the gap between germline ends came to 14 bases. The CDR3 is made up of 13 amino acids. CDR3 loop: CASSPHGGGGYTF. The CDR3 DNA follows: TGTGCCAGCAGTCCCCACGGGGGAGGTGGCTACACCTTC.

The gene calls are TRBV6-1 and TRBJ2-3; possible D gene TRBD2, 7 bases. V was cut by 2 bases and J by 2 bases, with 20 bases left in between. Looked up from germline, CDR1 is MNHNS and CDR2 is SASEGT. This CDR3 spans 18 amino acids. DNA of the CDR3: TGTGCCAGCAGTGAATTGGGGGGGCAATGGGGTTACACAGATACGCAGTATTTT. Protein product: CASSELGGQWGYTDTQYF.